Listed below are T cell receptor beta chains from one sample, sequenced in a study of blood T cell repertoires in COVID-19. Method: immunoSEQ multiplex PCR; TCRdb's copy keeps in-frame clones and lacks some. The repertoire has approximately 120,000 clones, around 63% of them found once; the top ten carry approximately 2%. Sequencing input: peripheral blood. All receptors derive from a woman between 65 and 79 years old with acute or convalescent COVID-19. The conserved cysteine and the conserved F or W are not part of the CDR3 here. Clone sizes are given selectively: once, few, many, or a class where the clone is expanded.

j_call: TRBJ1-6
clone_size: few
v_call: TRBV19
cdr3_aa: ASSMKAGGSNSPLH

j_call: TRBJ2-4
clone_size: NA
v_call: TRBV3-1/TRBV3-2
cdr3_aa: ASSQKLEDSLAKNIQY

j_call: TRBJ2-5
clone_size: NA
v_call: TRBV5-1
cdr3_aa: ASSSVGAAQETQY

j_call: TRBJ2-1
clone_size: NA
v_call: TRBV10-1
cdr3_aa: ASSRQVVSNEQF

j_call: TRBJ2-5
clone_size: once
v_call: TRBV2
cdr3_aa: ASSWTGDYETQY

j_call: TRBJ1-2
clone_size: NA
v_call: TRBV7-8
cdr3_aa: ASSLSAGGANYGYT

j_call: TRBJ2-2
clone_size: once
v_call: TRBV11-2
cdr3_aa: ASSLRGTGSAGELF

j_call: TRBJ1-1
clone_size: NA
v_call: TRBV28
cdr3_aa: ASSLNSGTANTEAF

j_call: TRBJ2-5
clone_size: NA
v_call: TRBV15
cdr3_aa: ATSRPPSGISGVQETQY

j_call: TRBJ1-6
clone_size: NA
v_call: TRBV7-2
cdr3_aa: ASSSSVQNSPLH

j_call: TRBJ2-2
clone_size: few
v_call: TRBV7-3
cdr3_aa: ASSSSGSGTGELF

j_call: TRBJ1-2
clone_size: once
v_call: TRBV6-5
cdr3_aa: ASSKTETNYGYT

j_call: TRBJ2-3
clone_size: few
v_call: TRBV2
cdr3_aa: ASSLDSVGTQY

j_call: TRBJ1-1
clone_size: NA
v_call: TRBV7-2
cdr3_aa: ASSKQVENTEAF

j_call: TRBJ1-2
clone_size: NA
v_call: TRBV6-1
cdr3_aa: ASSDGQFYGYT

j_call: TRBJ2-2
clone_size: NA
v_call: TRBV29-1
cdr3_aa: SAKTGYDTGELF

j_call: TRBJ2-1
clone_size: NA
v_call: TRBV11-3
cdr3_aa: ASSLGGHEQF

j_call: TRBJ2-5
clone_size: NA
v_call: TRBV9
cdr3_aa: ASSEGTAQGIQY

j_call: TRBJ2-2
clone_size: NA
v_call: TRBV7-2
cdr3_aa: ASSLLWGGTGELF

j_call: TRBJ1-6
clone_size: once
v_call: TRBV4-3
cdr3_aa: ASAERATYNSPLH

j_call: TRBJ1-2
clone_size: NA
v_call: TRBV28
cdr3_aa: ASRYHGGYGYT

j_call: TRBJ2-7
clone_size: NA
v_call: TRBV19
cdr3_aa: ASTPGTDRSGQY

j_call: TRBJ1-1
clone_size: NA
v_call: TRBV6-5
cdr3_aa: ASKGVERGEAF

j_call: TRBJ2-7
clone_size: NA
v_call: TRBV5-6
cdr3_aa: ASNPGQKFSYEQY

j_call: TRBJ1-5
clone_size: NA
v_call: TRBV24-1
cdr3_aa: ATSDVGYNQPQH

j_call: TRBJ2-7
clone_size: NA
v_call: TRBV28
cdr3_aa: ASRPGTDNYEQY

j_call: TRBJ1-2
clone_size: NA
v_call: TRBV10-1
cdr3_aa: ASSESVPVDGYT

j_call: TRBJ2-3
clone_size: NA
v_call: TRBV5-1
cdr3_aa: ASSFRQGTDTQY

j_call: TRBJ2-5
clone_size: few
v_call: TRBV19
cdr3_aa: ASTATGSQETQY

j_call: TRBJ1-6
clone_size: NA
v_call: TRBV12-5
cdr3_aa: ASGLWGRNSPLH

j_call: TRBJ1-2
clone_size: NA
v_call: TRBV10-1
cdr3_aa: ASRRAIYGYT

j_call: TRBJ1-1
clone_size: NA
v_call: TRBV28
cdr3_aa: ASSLGQALREAF

j_call: TRBJ2-7
clone_size: few
v_call: TRBV5-1
cdr3_aa: ASSLQASSYEQY

j_call: TRBJ2-7
clone_size: NA
v_call: TRBV30
cdr3_aa: AWSVRQGGNYEQY

j_call: TRBJ1-6
clone_size: NA
v_call: TRBV9
cdr3_aa: ASSATGDPYNSPLH

j_call: TRBJ2-5
clone_size: NA
v_call: TRBV5-4
cdr3_aa: ASSLEVAGAGETQY

j_call: TRBJ2-7
clone_size: NA
v_call: TRBV10-1
cdr3_aa: ASSVNGGAVGEQY

j_call: TRBJ1-5
clone_size: NA
v_call: TRBV19
cdr3_aa: ASSIGTGNNQPQH

j_call: TRBJ2-5
clone_size: NA
v_call: TRBV19
cdr3_aa: ASSGGGVWETQY

j_call: TRBJ2-3
clone_size: once
v_call: TRBV19
cdr3_aa: ASSIQPGTLTDTQY

j_call: TRBJ2-5
clone_size: NA
v_call: TRBV27
cdr3_aa: ASSSGQGFQETQY

j_call: TRBJ1-4
clone_size: NA
v_call: TRBV2
cdr3_aa: ASSFTGPNEKLF

j_call: TRBJ1-5
clone_size: NA
v_call: TRBV4-1
cdr3_aa: ATTHRVPQPQH

j_call: TRBJ1-4
clone_size: few
v_call: TRBV7-9
cdr3_aa: ASSLGDTPWNEKLF

j_call: TRBJ2-7
clone_size: NA
v_call: TRBV4-1
cdr3_aa: ASSQERASGRVLSSYEQY